The text below deals with one TCR beta chain. Time point here: pretreatment peripheral blood. Germline values: CDR1 SEHNR, CDR2 FQNEAQ (reference sequence). The V segment lost 4 bases and the J segment 2 bases; nucleotides outside the gene matches: 6. The CDR3 contains 16 residues. This specimen comes from a study of PD-L1 blockade in urothelial cancer. Libraries were prepared by immunoSEQ multiplex PCR; TCRdb keeps only in-frame clonotypes and omits some of them. The table includes 100,000 to 150,000 clones, roughly 83% detected once. V gene TRBV7-9 combines with J gene TRBJ2-7, with 12 bases matching TRBD2. This TCR was recovered from a man aged 50-60 years with urothelial cancer. Sample: PBMCs, taken around atezolizumab (anti-PD-L1) treatment. For the CDR3, the DNA is TGTGCCAGCAGCTCGACTAGCGGGAGAATTGCCTACGAGCAGTACTTC. Translating it yields CASSSTSGRIAYEQYF.